A selection of T cell receptor beta chains follows, all from one sample in a study of cytomegalovirus exposure and HLA in healthy donors. Assay: immunoSEQ multiplex PCR; the TCRdb copy retains only in-frame clones and omits some. The repertoire holds over 75,000 clones, approximately 76% seen once, with 7% to 9% in the top ten. Source material: PBMCs. These receptors were obtained from a man aged 40-49 years in good health and CMV-seropositive. CDR3s include the opening cysteine and the closing phenylalanine or tryptophan. A D gene is named only where the DNA matches it firmly. Clone size is given for some rows only: seen once, a few or many times, or a class if the clone is expanded.

J	D	size	V	DNA	CDR3
TRBJ1-1	-	-	TRBV6-5	TGTGCCAGCAGGGGGGGGAGTACCGCTGAAGCTTTCTTT	CASRGGSTAEAFF
TRBJ1-3	-	-	TRBV29-1	TGCAGCGTGGACCCGACGTCAAGCGGCACCATATATTTT	CSVDPTSSGTIYF
TRBJ2-1	TRBD2	-	TRBV19	TGTGCCAGTAGCGTGACTAGCGGGCCGGGTGGGAATGAGCAGTTCTTC	CASSVTSGPGGNEQFF
TRBJ2-2	TRBD2	once	TRBV10-3	TGTGCCATCAGCGCCGGACTAGGCCCCTCGAACACCGGGGAGCTGTTTTTT	CAISAGLGPSNTGELFF
TRBJ1-5	TRBD1	-	TRBV2	TGTGCTTGTGGGACAGGGGATTTCGACGGCAATCAGCCCCAGCATTTT	CACGTGDFDGNQPQHF
TRBJ2-7	TRBD2	-	TRBV5-4	TGTGCCAGCAGCCTAGGGCTAGCGGGAGGCTCCATCCACGAGCAGTACTTC	CASSLGLAGGSIHEQYF
TRBJ2-7	TRBD2	-	TRBV13	TGTGCCAGCTCTCACTCGGGTGGGGGGGACGAGCAGTACTTC	CASSHSGGGDEQYF
TRBJ2-3	TRBD2	-	TRBV11-3	TGTGCCAGCTTCGTGGGGCTAGCGGGAGAAGGCGCAGATACGCAGTATTTT	CASFVGLAGEGADTQYF
TRBJ2-5	-	-	TRBV5-1	TGCGCCAGCAGCTTGGTGGTAGGGGCTGCGGGGGAGACCCAGTACTTC	CASSLVVGAAGETQYF
TRBJ2-5	-	few	TRBV4-1	TGCGCCAGCAGCCAAGATCATGGCTTCCACCAAGAGACCCAGTACTTC	CASSQDHGFHQETQYF
TRBJ1-5	TRBD1	few	TRBV7-6	TGTGCCAGCAGCTTAGGCAGGGGGGTCAATCAGCCCCAGCATTTT	CASSLGRGVNQPQHF
TRBJ2-7	TRBD2	-	TRBV5-8	TGTGCCAGCAACCCCCCCCCGGGACTAGCGATGTCCTACGAGCAGTACTTC	CASNPPPGLAMSYEQYF
TRBJ2-2	-	-	TRBV9	TGTGCCAGCAGCCCCCGGGAAGGCACCGGGGAGCTGTTTTTT	CASSPREGTGELFF
TRBJ2-6	TRBD1	-	TRBV19	TGTGCCAGTAGTATAGGGTTTAGGAGACAGGGGAGCTCTGGGGCCAACGTCCTGACTTTC	CASSIGFRRQGSSGANVLTF
TRBJ2-1	TRBD1	-	TRBV28	TGTGCCAGCAGTTCCTCGGACAGGCGCTCCTACAATGAGCAGTTCTTC	CASSSSDRRSYNEQFF
TRBJ2-2	TRBD2	-	TRBV4-3	TGCGCCAGCAGCCTGGGGCTAGCGGGAGACACCGGGGAGCTGTTTTTT	CASSLGLAGDTGELFF
TRBJ2-2	-	once	TRBV5-6	TGTGCCAGCAGCTTGATGGTCTCGGGTTACACCGGGGAGCTGTTTTTT	CASSLMVSGYTGELFF
TRBJ2-3	TRBD1	-	TRBV7-2	TGTGCCAGCAGCTACGGACAGGCCACAGATACGCAGTATTTT	CASSYGQATDTQYF
TRBJ2-3	TRBD1	once	TRBV6-6	TGTGCCAGCAGTTACTTCGGACAGGGGACAGATACGCAGTATTTT	CASSYFGQGTDTQYF
TRBJ1-4	TRBD1	-	TRBV2	TGTGCCAGCAGCAGGACAGGGAATGAAAAACTGTTTTTT	CASSRTGNEKLFF
TRBJ1-1	-	few	TRBV18	TGTGCCAGCTCACTGGGGTCGGGAGGATTGAACACTGAAGCTTTCTTT	CASSLGSGGLNTEAFF
TRBJ2-1	TRBD2	-	TRBV7-9	TGTGCCAGCAGCGCACGAGCGGGGGGGCTTAATGAGCAGTTCTTC	CASSARAGGLNEQFF
TRBJ2-5	TRBD1	-	TRBV19	TGTGCCAGTAGTTTCCGACAGGGATTAGAAGAGACCCAGTACTTC	CASSFRQGLEETQYF
TRBJ2-7	-	once	TRBV5-4	TGTGCCAGCAGCCTATCGGGCGGGGCGGACGAGCAGTACTTC	CASSLSGGADEQYF
TRBJ2-7	TRBD1	-	TRBV7-9	TGTGCCAGCAGCTCGGGGACAGGGGGCTCGAAGCAGTACTTC	CASSSGTGGSKQYF
TRBJ1-6	-	-	TRBV29-1	TGCAGCGTTGAAATGGGGGGGGTTGGGTCACCCCTCCACTTT	CSVEMGGVGSPLHF
TRBJ2-7	TRBD2	-	TRBV9	TGTGCCAGCAGCTCTAGCGGCTCCTACGAGCAGTACTTC	CASSSSGSYEQYF
TRBJ1-6	-	-	TRBV6-6	TGTGCCAGCATTTCCATGGGCCAATCACCCCTCCACTTT	CASISMGQSPLHF
TRBJ2-7	TRBD2	-	TRBV19	TGTGCCAGTAGGGGAAGGCGGGAGGGCCTAGGATCCTACGAGCAGTACTTC	CASRGRREGLGSYEQYF
TRBJ2-7	TRBD1	few	TRBV2	TGTGCCAGCAGCCCGACAGGGGAAGTAGGCGAGCAGTACTTC	CASSPTGEVGEQYF
TRBJ1-2	-	once	TRBV9	TGTGCCAGCAGCCCTACTACCGCTAACTATGGCTACACCTTC	CASSPTTANYGYTF
TRBJ1-5	TRBD1	-	TRBV7-2	TGTGCCAGCAGCTTTACACAGGGGGCCGGTCAGCCCCAGCATTTT	CASSFTQGAGQPQHF
TRBJ2-7	-	once	TRBV29-1	TGCAGCGCCGGTAGTCCCGGGTACGAGCAGTACTTC	CSAGSPGYEQYF
TRBJ2-1	TRBD2	-	TRBV19	TGTGCCAGTAGTCCCAGAAGCGGGGGGGCCAAGGGCGATGAGCAGTTCTTC	CASSPRSGGAKGDEQFF
TRBJ1-5	-	-	TRBV6-4	TGTGCCAGCAGGGGTGGCGGCCGGAGAAAAAATCAGCCCCAGCATTTT	CASRGGGRRKNQPQHF
TRBJ1-1	-	-	TRBV10-3	TGTGCCATCACCCCGGCGGGGGTGAACACTGAAGCTTTCTTT	CAITPAGVNTEAFF
TRBJ2-4	TRBD2	-	TRBV7-9	TGTGCCAGCAGCTTTTGGCTAGCGGGCGGAGCCAAAAACATTCAGTACTTC	CASSFWLAGGAKNIQYF
TRBJ1-1	-	-	TRBV4-1	TGCGCCAGCAGCCAAGGCGAGGGGAACACTGAAGCTTTCTTT	CASSQGEGNTEAFF
TRBJ1-1	TRBD1	-	TRBV4-1	TGCGCCAGTAGCTCGGGACAGGTCAACACTGAAGCTTTCTTT	CASSSGQVNTEAFF
TRBJ2-2	TRBD2	-	TRBV7-2	TGTGCCAGCAGCTCTCCTGGATCAGCGGGAGCCCTAAGGCCCGGGGAGCTGTTTTTT	CASSSPGSAGALRPGELFF
TRBJ2-3	-	-	TRBV9	TGTGCCAGCAGCGTTTTTTCAAACTTCCGCACAGATACGCAGTATTTT	CASSVFSNFRTDTQYF
TRBJ2-5	TRBD2	-	TRBV7-7	TGTGCTAGCAGCTTAACTAGCGGGAGAGGTGGAGAGACCCAGTACTTC	CASSLTSGRGGETQYF
TRBJ2-5	TRBD1	-	TRBV19	TGTGCCAGTACCAAAGGACAGGCGGGCAAAGAGACCCAGTACTTC	CASTKGQAGKETQYF
TRBJ2-1	-	-	TRBV27	TGTGCCAGCAGTTCCAGGGGGGCCTACAATGAGCAGTTCTTC	CASSSRGAYNEQFF
TRBJ2-3	TRBD2	-	TRBV5-5	TGTGCCAGCAGCCTAGGACTAGACGCAGATACGCAGTATTTT	CASSLGLDADTQYF
TRBJ1-6	TRBD1	once	TRBV4-2	TGTGCCAGCAGCCAACGACAGGGGGCTCAGGGTAACTATAATTCACCCCTCCACTTT	CASSQRQGAQGNYNSPLHF
TRBJ2-7	-	few	TRBV6-5	TGTGCCAGCAGCCCCATCAGGGGATCCTACGAGCAGTACTTC	CASSPIRGSYEQYF
TRBJ1-2	TRBD1	few	TRBV5-1	TGCGCCAGCAGGCAGGGGACAGCCCTTAGCTATGGCTACACCTTC	CASRQGTALSYGYTF
TRBJ1-2	-	-	TRBV18	TGTGCCAGCTCACCAGGTAAAGTCCCACAGGCTGGCTACACCTTC	CASSPGKVPQAGYTF
TRBJ2-5	-	-	TRBV19	TGTGCCAGTAGTGAGGGAGCTTTCGAGGAGACCCAGTACTTC	CASSEGAFEETQYF
TRBJ1-4	-	few	TRBV16	TGTGCCAGCAGCCAATCTCGGTCCGCAACTAATGAAAAACTGTTTTTT	CASSQSRSATNEKLFF
TRBJ2-7	-	-	TRBV28	TGTGCCAGCAGTTCAGGGCCCTACGAGCAGTACTTC	CASSSGPYEQYF